These 31 T cell receptor beta chains were sequenced from one sample in a study of graft-versus-host responses after intestinal transplantation (dated by TCRdb to the early 2020s). These receptors' targets are unknown. The method behind the library was the immunoSEQ multiplex PCR assay. Not all clones reach the TCRdb copy of this immuneACCESS table, which keeps in-frame sequences only. Checked studies attribute under half of the gap to unresolved V genes and leave the rest unexplained. The sample has fewer than 95,000 clones on record, 90% to 95% of them singletons. About 2% of the sample belongs to the ten largest clones. The time point label for this specimen denotes: cells obtained before transplantation from donor or recipient. The sample in question was unstimulated CD8+ T cells sorted from spleen or lymph node cells, obtained before intestinal transplant. The receptors were sampled from a human donor who received an intestinal transplant.

V is TRBV7-9 and J is TRBJ1-1, with D possibly TRBD1 on 6 matching bases. The CDR3 covers 14 residues. The germline gives CDR1 SEHNR, CDR2 FQNEAQ (reference sequence). Trimming pared 4 bases from V and 4 bases from J, leaving 13 bases between. CDR3 sequence: CASSSLQGPTEAFF. The CDR3 nucleotides read TGTGCCAGCAGCTCATTACAGGGCCCCACTGAAGCTTTCTTT.

The chain joins TRBV9 to TRBJ2-3; a weak D match, TRBD1 (6 bases). The length of the CDR3 is 15 residues. Germline values: CDR1 SGDLS, CDR2 YYNGEE. V was clipped by 1 base and J by 0 bases, with 9 bases between them. The CDR3 here is CASSVQGISTDTQYF. As DNA, the CDR3 is TGTGCCAGCAGCGTACAGGGGATAAGCACAGATACGCAGTATTTT.

The sample holds one count of this clone. The rearrangement joins TRBV29-1 to TRBJ2-1; 7 bases fit TRBD1. V was clipped by 7 bases and J by 10 bases; unmatched bases: 19. This CDR3 is 15 amino acids long. Germline V CDR1 and CDR2: SQVTM, ANQGSEA. The CDR3 protein is CSAGGGQARPGEQFF. CDR3 sequence (DNA): TGCAGCGCTGGAGGCGGACAGGCCCGGCCGGGGGAGCAGTTCTTC.

The V gene is TRBV11-2, the J gene TRBJ2-7; TRBD1 matches at 8 bases. From germline, CDR1 is SGHAT and CDR2 FQNNGV. The V gene end was trimmed by 1 base and the J gene end by 5 bases; junction bases not matched to a gene: 4. This CDR3 has 14 residues. The chain's CDR3 is CASSLGTGNHEQYF. The DNA for the CDR3 is TGTGCCAGCAGCTTAGGGACAGGGAACCACGAGCAGTACTTC.

The rearrangement uses TRBV14 and TRBJ1-3, with TRBD1 matching over 7 bases. V lost 3 bases and J lost 0; bases outside the gene matches: 2. CDR3 length: 15 residues. CDR1 is SGHDN and CDR2 is FVKESK in the germline V gene. The CDR3, as DNA: TGTGCCAGCAGCCAGGGACAGCTCTCTGGAAACACCATATATTTT. Translated: CASSQGQLSGNTIYF.

This chain uses TRBV30 with TRBJ1-3; a weak D match, TRBD1 (5 bases). Germline lookup yields CDR1 GTSNPN and CDR2 SVGIG (reference sequence). Trimming removed 1 base at V and 3 bases at J, with 10 bases between. This CDR3 has 14 residues. DNA of the CDR3: TGTGCCTGGAGTGAAGGGGTATTTGGAAACACCATATATTTT. Translation: CAWSEGVFGNTIYF.

The rearrangement links TRBV28 to TRBJ1-2; D gene uncertain. In germline, CDR1 is MDHEN, CDR2 SYDVKM. The CDR3 is 15 residues long. The ends were cut back, 3 bases at V and 0 bases at J, with 11 bases in the middle. The CDR3 nucleotides read TGTGCCAGCAGTTTGGCGGTGAGAACTAACTATGGCTACACCTTC. The encoded protein is CASSLAVRTNYGYTF.

The V call is TRBV4-3, the J call TRBJ2-1, with D unresolved. V shed 0 bases and J shed 0 bases, with 6 bases lying between them. In germline, CDR1 is LGHNA, CDR2 YSLEER. This CDR3 contains 15 residues. The CDR3 here is CASSQDKSSYNEQFF. In DNA, the CDR3 is TGCGCCAGCAGCCAAGATAAGAGCTCCTACAATGAGCAGTTCTTC.

This chain uses TRBV7-2 with TRBJ1-2, with D possibly TRBD1 on 6 matching bases. V dropped 5 bases and J dropped 5 bases, with 15 bases sitting between them. This CDR3 region has 14 residues. Germline lookup yields CDR1 SGHTA and CDR2 FQGNSA. The CDR3, as DNA: TGTGCCAGCAGCCATAGGGACACTCTATATGGCTACACCTTC. Translating it yields CASSHRDTLYGYTF.

The chain couples TRBV7-9 to TRBJ2-7; 14 bases agree with TRBD2. This CDR3 is built from 17 residues. CDR1 SEHNR and CDR2 FQNEAQ come from the germline V gene (reference sequence). J was trimmed by 0 bases and V by 3 bases; bases with no gene match: 4. CDR3 protein: CASSFGLAGGSSYEQYF. CDR3 DNA: TGTGCCAGCAGCTTCGGACTAGCGGGGGGCTCCTCCTACGAGCAGTACTTC. Complete variable domain (other parts from reference TRBV7-9 and TRBJ2-7): DTGVSQNPRHKITKRGQNVTFRCDPISEHNRLYWYRQTLGQGPEFLTYFQNEAQLEKSRLLSDRFSAERPKGSFSTLEIQRTEQGDSAMYLCASSFGLAGGSSYEQYFGPGTRLTVT.

V gene TRBV13 combines with J gene TRBJ2-3; 10 bases map to TRBD1. Trimming at V came to 4 bases and at J to 2 bases, leaving 15 bases not matched to a gene. Germline values: CDR1 PRHDT, CDR2 FYEKMQ (reference sequence). The CDR3 covers 19 residues. In nucleotides, the CDR3 is TGTGCCAGCAGCTCCGCCGGGGACAGGGGAGACCTTTCCACAGATACGCAGTATTTT. Translating gives CASSSAGDRGDLSTDTQYF.

V and J are TRBV9 and TRBJ1-3, with 10 bases lining up with TRBD1. Germline values: CDR1 SGDLS, CDR2 YYNGEE. The CDR3 runs 16 residues. J lost 2 bases, V lost 3 bases, and 5 bases had no gene match. Written as DNA, the CDR3 is TGTGCCAGCAGCGGGGGACAGGGGTCAACTGGAAACACCATATATTTT. Its protein product is CASSGGQGSTGNTIYF.

The CDR3 sequence: CASSFSSVPYGLNTGELFF. The DNA for the CDR3 is TGTGCCAGCAGCTTTTCTTCGGTCCCATACGGACTGAACACCGGGGAGCTGTTTTTT. This sequence joins TRBV5-5 and TRBJ2-2; weak D call: TRBD2 (5 bases). The CDR3 consists of 19 residues. The V and J ends lost 2 bases and 1 base respectively, with 21 bases between them. Germline lookup yields CDR1 SGHKS and CDR2 YYEKEE (reference sequence).

This sequence joins TRBV10-3 and TRBJ1-2; 12 nucleotides align to TRBD1. The germline V gene encodes CDR1 ENHRY and CDR2 SYGVKD. Unmatched junction bases numbered 5, after V lost 8 bases and J lost 4 bases. The CDR3 is made up of 14 amino acids. CDR3 sequence reads: CAIRRDRGPYGYTF. In nucleotides, the CDR3 is TGTGCCATCCGTAGGGACAGGGGGCCCTATGGCTACACCTTC.

DNA for the CDR3: TGTGCCAGCAGCCATTCGACAGATACCTATGGCTACACCTTC. It yields the protein CASSHSTDTYGYTF. This chain joins TRBV16 and TRBJ1-2; TRBD1 is a possible D gene (5 bases). The V end was cut by 3 bases, the J end by 4 bases, with 12 bases between. This CDR3 region has 14 residues. The germline V gene has CDR1 KGHSY and CDR2 FQNENV.

The chain is built from TRBV7-8 and TRBJ2-7; tentatively, D is TRBD2 (5 bases). V lost 1 base, J lost 2 bases, and 15 bases lay in between. CDR3 length: 16 amino acids. Germline V gene lookup returns CDR1 SGHVS and CDR2 FQNEAQ. The DNA of the CDR3 is TGTGCCAGCAGCTTAGATTTCCCAGCGGCAACCTACGAGCAGTACTTC. Protein sequence: CASSLDFPAATYEQYF.

This sequence joins TRBV19 and TRBJ1-5, with a tentative D call TRBD1 (5 bases). Germline CDR1 and CDR2: LNHDA and SQIVND (reference sequence). The ends were cut back, 7 bases at V and 2 bases at J, with 15 bases in the middle. The CDR3 covers 15 residues. CDR3 in amino acids: CASTRDSPGNQPQHF. CDR3 nucleotides: TGTGCCAGTACCCGCGACAGCCCCGGCAATCAGCCCCAGCATTTT. Drawing the rest from reference TRBV19 and TRBJ1-5, the complete variable domain is DGGITQSPKYLFRKEGQNVTLSCEQNLNHDAMYWYRQDPGQGLRLIYYSQIVNDFQKGDIAEGYSVSREKKESFPLTVTSAQKNPTAFYLCASTRDSPGNQPQHFGDGTRLSIL.

The chain links TRBV4-1 to TRBJ2-1; TRBD2 aligns across 11 bases. With 1 base clipped from V and 6 bases from J, the junction kept 8 bases outside the gene matches. Per germline, CDR1 MGHRA and CDR2 YSYEKL. The CDR3 spans 17 residues. The CDR3 loop is CASSQGVTSGVGNEQFF. The CDR3, as DNA: TGCGCCAGCAGCCAAGGGGTGACTAGCGGGGTAGGCAATGAGCAGTTCTTC.

The chain is built from TRBV27 and TRBJ1-1, with 7 bases aligning to TRBD1. Looked up from germline, CDR1 is MNHEY and CDR2 is SMNVEV (reference sequence). CDR3 length: 14 amino acids. J was trimmed by 1 base and V by 7 bases; bases with no gene match: 6. CDR3 sequence reads: CASNRGLGNTEAFF. The DNA of the CDR3 is TGTGCCAGCAACAGGGGTTTAGGGAACACTGAAGCTTTCTTT.

The chain recombines TRBV7-9 with TRBJ1-1, with D possibly TRBD1 on 5 matching bases. The CDR3 sequence is 13 residues long. Trimming cost V 4 bases and J 6 bases, with 12 bases left between them. Germline V gene lookup returns CDR1 SEHNR and CDR2 FQNEAQ (reference sequence). The CDR3 DNA reads TGTGCCAGCAGCTCGCCCGGGGGGGCTGAAGCTTTCTTT. This sequence encodes CASSSPGGAEAFF.

This chain connects TRBV9 to TRBJ1-4; perhaps TRBD1 as D (6 bases). V was shortened by 0 bases and J by 0 bases, with 9 bases between the two germline ends. CDR3 size: 16 residues. Germline values: CDR1 SGDLS, CDR2 YYNGEE. CDR3 in amino acids: CASSVEGGATNEKLFF. CDR3 DNA: TGTGCCAGCAGCGTAGAAGGGGGAGCAACTAATGAAAAACTGTTTTTT.

This chain links TRBV30 with TRBJ2-5; possible D gene TRBD1, 5 bases. This CDR3 is built from 15 residues. V shed 2 bases and J shed 7 bases, with 20 bases lying between them. Per the germline V gene, CDR1 is GTSNPN and CDR2 is SVGIG (reference sequence). The CDR3 sequence: CAWSPAAFNTGTQYF. In nucleotides, the CDR3 is TGTGCCTGGAGTCCCGCGGCATTCAATACAGGGACCCAGTACTTC.

The chain combines TRBV9 with TRBJ1-3, with 8 bases aligning to TRBD1. The CDR3 sequence is 16 residues long. With 4 bases clipped from V and 1 base from J, the junction kept 7 bases outside the gene matches. The germline V gene has CDR1 SGDLS and CDR2 YYNGEE. CDR3 in amino acids: CASSPQGAWSGNTIYF. The CDR3 DNA follows: TGTGCCAGCAGCCCTCAGGGGGCCTGGTCTGGAAACACCATATATTTT.

This chain uses TRBV7-6 with TRBJ1-1, with D perhaps TRBD1 (5 bases). Trimming took 0 bases from V and 3 from J, leaving 8 bases between them. This CDR3 spans 14 amino acids. Germline V gives CDR1 SGHVS, CDR2 FNYEAQ. In DNA, the CDR3 is TGTGCCAGCAGCTTAGCCCGGGGGGACACTGAAGCTTTCTTT. Encoded protein: CASSLARGDTEAFF.

A note on this clone: An end of the junction differs from the germline gene, which may be a read error. This chain joins TRBV19 and TRBJ2-4; 9 bases are a match to TRBD1. There are 13 residues in the CDR3. In germline, CDR1 is LNHDA, CDR2 SQIVND (reference sequence). CDR3 amino acids: CASSLSPRDRVRF. The CDR3 region has the DNA TGTGCCAGTAGTCTATCGCCGAGGGACAGGGTTAGGTTC.

V and J are TRBV4-3 and TRBJ2-7, with a tentative D call TRBD2 (5 bases). Trimming removed 4 bases at V and 4 bases at J, with 17 bases between. The CDR3 is made up of 15 amino acids. The germline V gene encodes CDR1 LGHNA and CDR2 YSLEER. The CDR3 DNA reads TGCGCCAGCAGCCTGTCCGTGGGGAGTCAGTACGAGCAGTACTTC. Translation gives CASSLSVGSQYEQYF.

The chain employs TRBV27 and TRBJ2-3, with 8 bases matching TRBD1. Germline V CDR1 and CDR2: MNHEY, SMNVEV (reference sequence). The CDR3 is 15 amino acids. The V and J ends lost 5 bases and 3 bases, in that order; junction bases with no gene match: 7. CDR3 sequence (DNA): TGTGCCAGCAGTCCCGGACAGGGAGGAACAGATACGCAGTATTTT. The encoded protein is CASSPGQGGTDTQYF.

The chain links TRBV30 to TRBJ2-7, with 9 bases aligning to TRBD1. The CDR3 length is 18 residues. The J segment lost 4 bases and the V segment lost 3 bases, leaving 19 bases of the junction unmatched. Germline CDR1 is GTSNPN and CDR2 is SVGIG (reference sequence). The CDR3 sequence is CAWSPLGAGQGPLYEQYF. The CDR3 nucleotides read TGTGCCTGGAGCCCTCTCGGGGCGGGACAGGGTCCCCTATACGAGCAGTACTTC.

The rearrangement uses TRBV2 and TRBJ1-1; D is ambiguous. This CDR3 contains 14 residues. Deletions cut 2 bases from V and 1 base from J, with 8 bases between. Germline lookup yields CDR1 SNHLY and CDR2 FYNNEI. The CDR3 DNA reads as TGTGCCAGCAGTGAATTTACCGGGAACACTGAAGCTTTCTTT. It yields the protein CASSEFTGNTEAFF.

The chain links TRBV11-2 to TRBJ2-1; TRBD2 agrees at 10 bases. J gave up 6 bases and V 5 bases, and 10 bases lay outside the gene matches. The CDR3 spans 16 residues. CDR1 SGHAT and CDR2 FQNNGV come from the germline V gene. The CDR3 DNA is TGTGCCAGCAGCCGACGAGCGGGGGGGCCTGGCAATGAGCAGTTCTTC. Translation: CASSRRAGGPGNEQFF.

This chain joins TRBV5-5 and TRBJ1-1, with D unresolved. The length of the CDR3 is 12 residues. Germline lookup yields CDR1 SGHKS and CDR2 YYEKEE (reference sequence). V was pared by 0 bases and J by 3 bases, with 3 bases between. CDR3 region: CASSLGDTEAFF. The CDR3 bases are TGTGCCAGCAGCTTGGGAGACACTGAAGCTTTCTTT.